The next 26 T cell receptor beta chains were all read from a single sample in a study of T-cell memory formation after mild COVID-19. Each CDR3 protein gets one entry after TCRdb re-called the 5' RACE reads with MiXCR. Here the sample spans about 290,000 distinct CDR3 sequences, more than 15% being singletons. The sample taken for sequencing was PBMCs or a T cell subset sorted from them (not recorded which). The receptor source for this set is a man aged 18 to 30 who had mild COVID-19 (a few samples of this study predate the infection). Cell type and time point are not known.

This clonotype was seen more than once but under ten times. The chain links TRBV3-1 to TRBJ1-2; D unclear. The CDR3 contains 12 residues. Looked up from germline, CDR1 is LGHDT and CDR2 is YNNKEL (reference sequence). Trimming took 3 bases from V and 3 from J, leaving 5 bases between them. As DNA, the CDR3 is TGTGCCAGCAGCCAGGGAGACTATGGCTACACCTTC. Translating it yields CASSQGDYGYTF.

Ten or more counts support this clonotype. This sequence joins TRBV12-3 or TRBV12-4 and TRBJ2-5; D is unresolved. Between the trimmed V and J ends, which lost 2 bases and 4 bases, there was a span of 5 bases. This CDR3 has 12 residues. CDR3 region: CASSLFGETQYF. CDR3 nucleotide sequence: TGTGCCAGCAGTTTATTCGGAGAGACCCAGTACTTC.

This clonotype appeared a few times. The chain has TRBV20-1 and TRBJ2-3; TRBD1 matches at 9 bases. The V segment lost 4 bases and the J segment 1 base; nucleotides outside the gene matches: 6. Germline assignment: CDR1 DFQATT and CDR2 SNEGSKA (reference sequence). This CDR3 region has 15 residues. CDR3 loop: CSATPGQGRTDTQYF. The CDR3, as DNA: TGCAGTGCTACACCGGGACAGGGCCGCACAGATACGCAGTATTTT.

This clonotype was seen more than once but under ten times. The rearrangement uses TRBV7-9 and TRBJ1-6, with D perhaps TRBD1 (6 bases). Trimming cost V 5 bases and J 7 bases, with 12 bases left between them. Per germline, CDR1 SEHNR and CDR2 FQNEAQ (reference sequence). The CDR3 totals 14 residues. DNA for the CDR3: TGTGCCAGCAGCGAACAGGGAAACAATTCACCCCTCCACTTT. Protein: CASSEQGNNSPLHF. Complete variable domain (other parts from reference TRBV7-9 and TRBJ1-6): DTGVSQNPRHKITKRGQNVTFRCDPISEHNRLYWYRQTLGQGPEFLTYFQNEAQLEKSRLLSDRFSAERPKGSFSTLEIQRTEQGDSAMYLCASSEQGNNSPLHFGNGTRLTVT.

This clonotype was detected many times. The V call is TRBV29-1, the J call TRBJ2-1, with 12 bases aligning to TRBD2. CDR1 SQVTM and CDR2 ANQGSEA come from the germline V gene. With 3 bases clipped from V and 3 bases from J, the junction kept 9 bases outside the gene matches. The length of the CDR3 is 17 residues. The CDR3 nucleotides are TGCAGCGTTGATGTCGCTAGCGGGGGGGCAAGCTACAATGAGCAGTTCTTC. Residues: CSVDVASGGASYNEQFF.

The chain uses TRBV5-1 and TRBJ1-5; D ambiguous. The CDR3 runs to 15 residues. V lost 4 bases to trimming and J lost 3 bases, with 14 bases between them. Per the germline V gene, CDR1 is SGHRS and CDR2 is YFSETQ. The DNA for the CDR3 is TGCGCCAGCAGCCTGACGGGGTGGATCAATCAGCCCCAGCATTTT. This codes for CASSLTGWINQPQHF.

The chain carries TRBV6-2 or TRBV6-3 and TRBJ2-1, with 11 nucleotides matching TRBD2. The ends lost 6 bases at V and 7 bases at J; junction bases unmatched: 11. CDR3 length: 16 residues. The V gene's germline CDR1 is MNHEY and CDR2 SVGEGT. The CDR3 spells CASSPHSGGAGNEQFF. For the CDR3, the DNA is TGTGCCAGCAGCCCCCATAGCGGGGGGGCGGGGAATGAGCAGTTCTTC.

The V call is TRBV23-1, the J call TRBJ2-5; TRBD1 matches 8 bases. TRBV23-1 is labeled an ORF, and its function is uncertain. V was pared by 6 bases and J by 4 bases, with 7 bases of the junction left unmatched. There are 14 residues in the CDR3. The CDR3 protein is CASRRPGQAETQYF. CDR3 sequence (DNA): TGCGCCAGCAGACGACCGGGACAGGCAGAGACCCAGTACTTC.

J is TRBJ2-1 and V is TRBV9, with 8 bases matching TRBD2. CDR3 size: 15 residues. The trim removed 0 bases at V and 10 bases at J, leaving 9 bases unmatched. Germline V gene sequence: CDR1 SGDLS, CDR2 YYNGEE. CDR3 DNA: TGTGCCAGCAGCGTAGCACCCGGGGGGGCTAGGGAGCAGTTCTTC. Protein: CASSVAPGGAREQFF.

This clonotype has just a few counts. J is TRBJ2-7 and V is TRBV3-1; weak D call: TRBD1 (5 bases). Germline-derived CDR1 and CDR2 are LGHDT and YNNKEL (reference sequence). This CDR3 has 15 residues. Trimming cost V 8 bases and J 2 bases, with 19 bases left between them. The CDR3 DNA is TGTGCCAGCCCATTACCTCGCGACAGAACCTACGAGCAGTACGTC. Its protein product is CASPLPRDRTYEQYV.

This clonotype was detected many times. V is TRBV28 and J is TRBJ1-5; D is uncertain. The germline V and J ends were trimmed by 4 bases and 7 bases, with 8 bases remaining between them. The germline V gene has CDR1 MDHEN and CDR2 SYDVKM. CDR3 length: 12 residues. This CDR3 reads CASSYYRQPQHF. CDR3 DNA: TGTGCCAGCAGTTATTACCGGCAGCCCCAGCATTTT.

This clonotype was seen at least ten times. DNA for the CDR3: TGTGCCAGCAGCCAAGATCCTAGCGGGGGAGGAGAGACCCAGTACTTC. Its protein is CASSQDPSGGGETQYF. The J gene is TRBJ2-5, the V gene TRBV4-2, with 10 bases aligning to TRBD2. V shed 0 bases, J shed 4 bases, and the junction held 5 bases outside the gene matches. Germline CDR1 reads LGHNA; CDR2 reads YNFKEQ. The CDR3 length is 16 residues.

J is TRBJ2-1 and V is TRBV4-2, with 9 bases fitting TRBD2. This CDR3 has 16 residues. V lost 6 bases and J lost 4; bases outside the gene matches: 10. Germline lookup yields CDR1 LGHNA and CDR2 YNFKEQ. CDR3 DNA: TGTGCCAGCAGGGACTCCGGGACTAGCTTTTACAATGAGCAGTTCTTC. Protein product: CASRDSGTSFYNEQFF.

At least ten counts were recorded for this clonotype. The chain employs TRBV27 and TRBJ1-1; perhaps TRBD1 as D (6 bases). The CDR3 runs to 14 residues. Germline V CDR1 and CDR2: MNHEY, SMNVEV (reference sequence). V gave up 5 bases and J gave up 1 base, with 11 bases separating them. DNA of the CDR3: TGTGCCAGCAGTCGGGGACAATGGAACACTGAAGCTTTCTTT. It specifies CASSRGQWNTEAFF.

This chain connects TRBV4-3 to TRBJ1-3; D not certain. CDR3 length: 14 residues. The germline V gene encodes CDR1 LGHNA and CDR2 YSLEER. V shed 0 bases and J shed 4 bases, with 7 bases lying between them. The CDR3: CASSQDPGGNTIYF. CDR3 nucleotides: TGCGCCAGCAGCCAAGATCCGGGGGGAAACACCATATATTTT.

This chain uses TRBV5-1 with TRBJ2-5; D is tentatively TRBD1 or TRBD2 (6 bases each). Trimming took off 0 bases at V and 6 bases at J, with 15 bases between the two ends. CDR1 is SGHRS and CDR2 is YFSETQ in the germline V gene. The length of the CDR3 is 15 residues. This chain's CDR3 is CASSLVPGGGKTQYF. DNA of the CDR3: TGCGCCAGCAGCTTGGTACCCGGGGGCGGGAAGACCCAGTACTTC.

The sample holds a few counts of this clonotype. The chain employs TRBV5-1 and TRBJ1-3; no firm D call. The ends were cut back, 0 bases at V and 0 bases at J, with 10 bases in the middle. Germline values: CDR1 SGHRS, CDR2 YFSETQ. This CDR3 has 16 amino acids. The CDR3: CASSLGRGNSGNTIYF. In DNA, the CDR3 is TGCGCCAGCAGCTTGGGACGGGGTAACTCTGGAAACACCATATATTTT.

This clonotype was seen a few times. This chain uses TRBV3-1 with TRBJ2-3; no definite D call. Trimming shortened V by 2 bases and J by 6 bases, and 9 bases separated the two germline ends. Germline V gives CDR1 LGHDT, CDR2 YNNKEL (reference sequence). This CDR3 has 13 amino acids. The CDR3 DNA sequence: TGTGCCAGCAGCCAAAACAGAGGCGATACGCAGTATTTT. Protein sequence: CASSQNRGDTQYF.

The sample holds a few counts of this clonotype. The rearrangement joins TRBV2 to TRBJ2-5, with 11 bases matching TRBD2. The CDR3 runs to 14 residues. Germline V gene sequence: CDR1 SNHLY, CDR2 FYNNEI. The trim removed 7 bases at V and 4 bases at J, leaving 5 bases unmatched. CDR3 sequence: CASNSGGAGETQYF. As DNA, the CDR3 is TGTGCCAGCAATAGCGGGGGGGCAGGAGAGACCCAGTACTTC.

The V gene is TRBV9, the J gene TRBJ2-5; 16 positions match TRBD2. The CDR3 has 18 residues. CDR1 SGDLS and CDR2 YYNGEE come from the germline V gene. The junction had 9 bases not matched to a gene; V was cut back by 3 bases and J by 4 bases. The CDR3 region is CASSAAGLAGGVRETQYF. DNA of the CDR3: TGTGCCAGCAGCGCGGCGGGACTAGCGGGGGGGGTTCGAGAGACCCAGTACTTC.

The chain has TRBV24-1 and TRBJ2-3; the match to TRBD1 covers 8 bases. The CDR3 spans 15 residues. J lost 4 bases, V lost 4 bases, and 6 bases had no gene match. Germline V CDR1 and CDR2: KGHDR, SFDVKD. The CDR3 protein is CATSDPGTGPDTQYF. The CDR3 DNA reads as TGTGCCACCAGTGACCCCGGGACAGGCCCAGATACGCAGTATTTT.

The rearrangement joins TRBV3-1 to TRBJ1-1, with TRBD1 matching over 9 bases. Per the germline V gene, CDR1 is LGHDT and CDR2 is YNNKEL (reference sequence). Trimming removed 2 bases from V and 5 bases from J; junction bases left unmatched: 3. The CDR3 covers 14 residues. CDR3 amino acids: CASSQTGGRTEAFF. The CDR3 bases are TGTGCCAGCAGCCAAACAGGGGGCCGTACTGAAGCTTTCTTT.

This chain links TRBV11-3 with TRBJ2-1; D is undetermined. The CDR3 consists of 15 residues. The V and J ends lost 0 bases and 0 bases respectively, with 6 bases between them. CDR1 and CDR2 from the germline V gene are SGHNT and YENEEA. The CDR3 bases are TGTGCCAGCAGCTTAGACGGTTTCTCCTACAATGAGCAGTTCTTC. Translation gives CASSLDGFSYNEQFF.

The rearrangement uses TRBV7-9 and TRBJ1-2, with a tentative D call TRBD1 (5 bases). This CDR3 has 15 amino acids. V was clipped by 2 bases and J by 2 bases, with 12 bases between them. CDR1 SEHNR and CDR2 FQNEAQ come from the germline V gene (reference sequence). CDR3 DNA sequence: TGTGCCAGCAGCTTATCGCAGGGATTGAACTATGGCTACACCTTC. This gives the protein CASSLSQGLNYGYTF.

The chain couples TRBV28 to TRBJ1-2, with 8 positions matching TRBD1. The CDR3 contains 16 residues. J was trimmed by 4 bases and V by 4 bases; bases with no gene match: 11. Germline assignment: CDR1 MDHEN and CDR2 SYDVKM. The CDR3 DNA sequence: TGTGCCAGCAGTTCGATGACAGGGGATTGGGGCTATGGCTACACCTTC. Encoded protein: CASSSMTGDWGYGYTF.

The gene calls are TRBV12-3 or TRBV12-4 and TRBJ1-2; D is uncertain. The CDR3 has 13 residues. Trimming cost V 5 bases and J 3 bases, with 10 bases left between them. The chain's CDR3 is CASSERGDYGYTF. The DNA of the CDR3 is TGTGCCAGCAGTGAACGGGGTGACTATGGCTACACCTTC.